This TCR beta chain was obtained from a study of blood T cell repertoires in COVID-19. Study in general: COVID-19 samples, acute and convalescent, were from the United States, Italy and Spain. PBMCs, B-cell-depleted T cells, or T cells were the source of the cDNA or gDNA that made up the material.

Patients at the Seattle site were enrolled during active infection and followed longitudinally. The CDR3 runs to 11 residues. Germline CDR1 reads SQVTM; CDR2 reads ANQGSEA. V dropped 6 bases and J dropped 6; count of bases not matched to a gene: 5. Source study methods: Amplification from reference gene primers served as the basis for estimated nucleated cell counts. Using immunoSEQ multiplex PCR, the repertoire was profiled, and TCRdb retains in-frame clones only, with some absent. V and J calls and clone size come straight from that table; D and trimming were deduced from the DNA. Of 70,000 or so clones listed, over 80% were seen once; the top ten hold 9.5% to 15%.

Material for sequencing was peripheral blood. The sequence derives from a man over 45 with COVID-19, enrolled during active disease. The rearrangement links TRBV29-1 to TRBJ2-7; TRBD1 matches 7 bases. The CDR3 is CSVRQGPEQYF. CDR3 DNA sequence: TGCAGCGTACGACAGGGTCCCGAGCAGTACTTC.